These T cell receptor beta chains were read from a single sample in a study of PD-1 blockade in classical Hodgkin lymphoma. TCRdb's table, derived via immunoSEQ multiplex PCR, lists solely in-frame clones and lacks some. The data hold some 100,000 clones, with more than 90% observed a single time. The sequencing used peripheral blood mononuclear cells (PBMCs), collected at baseline. These receptors all come from a human donor with classical Hodgkin lymphoma. The CDR3 runs from the conserved cysteine through the conserved F or W. A D gene is named only where the DNA matches it firmly. Rows give clone size only sometimes, using once, few, many, or a class for an expanded clone.

CDR3 DNA,CDR3 protein,J gene,clone size,V gene,D gene
TGTGCCATAGCCCTAACAGATACGCAGTATTTT,CAIALTDTQYF,TRBJ2-3,NA,TRBV10-3,NA
TGCGCCAGCAGCTCGGGACAGTTTGATTCTAACTATGGCTACACCTTC,CASSSGQFDSNYGYTF,TRBJ1-2,NA,TRBV5-1,TRBD1
TGTGCCAGTCGGACAGGGCCCGGGGAGCTGTTTTTT,CASRTGPGELFF,TRBJ2-2,NA,TRBV19,TRBD1
TGTGCCAGCTCACGCTTGACTAGCGGGAGAGCCGGGGAGCTGTTTTTT,CASSRLTSGRAGELFF,TRBJ2-2,once,TRBV18,TRBD2
TGCAGCGTTATATTGGGGGACGCGCAGTACTTC,CSVILGDAQYF,TRBJ2-7,NA,TRBV29-1,NA
TGTGCCAGCAGTTTAGCCCCCGGGTTTACCTACAATGAGCAGTTCTTC,CASSLAPGFTYNEQFF,TRBJ2-1,NA,TRBV28,NA
TGTGCCAGCAGGCACAGACTAGCAACCTACGAGCAGTACTTC,CASRHRLATYEQYF,TRBJ2-7,NA,TRBV2,TRBD2
TGCGCCAGCAGCTTGGGGACACGCGTAGACTACGAGCAGTACTTC,CASSLGTRVDYEQYF,TRBJ2-7,NA,TRBV5-1,NA
TGTGCCAGCAGCCTCGGTAGTAGTCCTAGCACAGATACGCAGTATTTT,CASSLGSSPSTDTQYF,TRBJ2-3,once,TRBV11-2,NA
TGTGCCAGCAGCTCTACCTGGTCCGGGGAGCTGTTTTTT,CASSSTWSGELFF,TRBJ2-2,NA,TRBV7-6,NA
TGTGCCAGCAGCTCCAGACAGGGTCACGAGCAGTACTTC,CASSSRQGHEQYF,TRBJ2-7,NA,TRBV7-3,TRBD1
TGTGCCAGCAGTTTACACTCTCAATATCCCCAGCATTTT,CASSLHSQYPQHF,TRBJ1-5,NA,TRBV27,NA
TGTGCCAGCAGTCCGACGCTACCGGGACTAGCGGGAGCATCGGATACGCAGTATTTT,CASSPTLPGLAGASDTQYF,TRBJ2-3,NA,TRBV27,TRBD2
TGTGCCAGCAGTGAGACACAGGGAGACTATGGCTACACCTTC,CASSETQGDYGYTF,TRBJ1-2,NA,TRBV10-3,NA
TGTGCCAGTAGTCCGAGGGGGCTGGGAGAAAACACTGAAGCTTTCTTT,CASSPRGLGENTEAFF,TRBJ1-1,NA,TRBV19,TRBD1
TGTGCCAGCAGCCCGAGGGGAGGGACTGAAGCTTTCTTT,CASSPRGGTEAFF,TRBJ1-1,few,TRBV14,NA
TGTGCCAGCAGCTTCTCGGGGTATAGTGAAAAACTGTTTTTT,CASSFSGYSEKLFF,TRBJ1-4,NA,TRBV5-6,NA
TGTGCCAGCAGTGGACAGGGGATCACTGAAGCTTTCTTT,CASSGQGITEAFF,TRBJ1-1,few,TRBV2,TRBD1
TGTGCCAGCTCACCAGGCTTCGGGCAGGGGAGTAATCAGCCCCAGCATTTT,CASSPGFGQGSNQPQHF,TRBJ1-5,NA,TRBV18,NA
TGCGCCAGCAGCCCAGTCGAAGGGCCATACGAGCAGTACTTC,CASSPVEGPYEQYF,TRBJ2-7,NA,TRBV5-1,NA
TGTGCCAGCAGTGGGACAGGGAATCATCAGCCCCAGCATTTT,CASSGTGNHQPQHF,TRBJ1-5,NA,TRBV6-1,TRBD1
TGTGCCAGCAGCGCCTCCGGGTCGCAACCCGGGGAGCTGTTTTTT,CASSASGSQPGELFF,TRBJ2-2,once,TRBV9,NA
TGTGCCAGCAGCTTAATGAACAGGGGTGAAGGCTACACCTTC,CASSLMNRGEGYTF,TRBJ1-2,NA,TRBV7-2,TRBD1
TGTGCCAGCAGCGCCCGGGACAGGGACTACACCGGGGAGCTGTTTTTT,CASSARDRDYTGELFF,TRBJ2-2,NA,TRBV21-1,NA
TGCGCCAGCAGCCAAGGGTCAGTTAATGAAAAACTGTTTTTT,CASSQGSVNEKLFF,TRBJ1-4,NA,TRBV4-1,NA